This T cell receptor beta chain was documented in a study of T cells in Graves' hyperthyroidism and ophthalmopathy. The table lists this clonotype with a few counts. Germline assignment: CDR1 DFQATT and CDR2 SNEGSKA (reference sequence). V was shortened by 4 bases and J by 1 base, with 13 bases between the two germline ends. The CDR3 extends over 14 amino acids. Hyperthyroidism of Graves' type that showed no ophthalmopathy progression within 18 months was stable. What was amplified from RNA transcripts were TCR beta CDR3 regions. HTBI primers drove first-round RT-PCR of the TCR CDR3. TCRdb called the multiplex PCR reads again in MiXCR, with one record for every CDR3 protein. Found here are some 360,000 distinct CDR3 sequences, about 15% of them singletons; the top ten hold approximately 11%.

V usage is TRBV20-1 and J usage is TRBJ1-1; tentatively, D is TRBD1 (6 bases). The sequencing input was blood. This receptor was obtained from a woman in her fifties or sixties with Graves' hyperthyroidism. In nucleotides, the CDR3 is TGCAGTGCTATCCCGCGGACAGAGAACACTGAAGCTTTCTTT. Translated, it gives CSAIPRTENTEAFF.